These T cell receptor beta chains were read from a single sample in a study of blood T cell repertoires in COVID-19. The assay was immunoSEQ multiplex PCR, and TCRdb's table has in-frame clones only and misses some. The table includes roughly 150,000 clones, around four fifths detected once. Sequencing was carried out using peripheral blood. All receptors come from a woman of 80 years or more with COVID-19, enrolled during active disease. Both conserved end residues are part of each CDR3. The D gene is left open where the match is weak. Part of the rows lack a size; the others show once, few, many or a class for expanded clones.

clone_size: -; j_call: TRBJ1-5; d_call: -; v_call: TRBV5-6; cdr3_aa: CASSHYRDRPPQHF; cdr3_nt: TGTGCCAGCAGCCACTACAGGGATCGCCCGCCCCAGCATTTT
clone_size: -; j_call: TRBJ1-5; d_call: -; v_call: TRBV6-6; cdr3_aa: CASSRDLGQPQHF; cdr3_nt: TGTGCCAGCAGCAGGGACTTGGGTCAGCCCCAGCATTTT
clone_size: -; j_call: TRBJ1-2; d_call: -; v_call: TRBV28; cdr3_aa: CASSLGGGYTF; cdr3_nt: TGTGCCAGCAGCCTCGGAGGCGGCTACACCTTC
clone_size: -; j_call: TRBJ2-6; d_call: TRBD2; v_call: TRBV6-2/TRBV6-3; cdr3_aa: CASSDGLAGADSGANVLTF; cdr3_nt: TGTGCCAGCAGCGACGGACTAGCGGGGGCTGACTCTGGGGCCAACGTCCTGACTTTC
clone_size: -; j_call: TRBJ2-7; d_call: -; v_call: TRBV7-3; cdr3_aa: CASSFGELGEQYF; cdr3_nt: TGTGCCAGCAGCTTCGGGGAACTGGGCGAGCAGTACTTC
clone_size: -; j_call: TRBJ2-2; d_call: -; v_call: TRBV4-2; cdr3_aa: CASSQGSAANTGELFF; cdr3_nt: TGTGCCAGCAGCCAAGGATCGGCGGCCAACACCGGGGAGCTGTTTTTT
clone_size: -; j_call: TRBJ1-1; d_call: -; v_call: TRBV6-1; cdr3_aa: CASSEAFSNEAFF; cdr3_nt: TGTGCCAGCAGTGAAGCGTTCAGTAATGAAGCTTTCTTT
clone_size: -; j_call: TRBJ1-5; d_call: -; v_call: TRBV21-1; cdr3_aa: CAGLRQYNQPQHF; cdr3_nt: TGTGCCGGGCTACGACAGTACAATCAGCCCCAGCATTTT
clone_size: -; j_call: TRBJ1-6; d_call: TRBD1; v_call: TRBV6-5; cdr3_aa: CAASPGTGYNSPLHF; cdr3_nt: TGTGCCGCCAGTCCCGGGACAGGGTATAATTCACCCCTCCACTTT
clone_size: -; j_call: TRBJ1-1; d_call: -; v_call: TRBV6-1; cdr3_aa: CASSDPGTVAFF; cdr3_nt: TGTGCCAGCAGTGACCCCGGGACTGTGGCTTTCTTT
clone_size: -; j_call: TRBJ1-6; d_call: -; v_call: TRBV6-6; cdr3_aa: CASSIREDGNSPLHF; cdr3_nt: TGTGCCAGCAGCATCCGAGAAGACGGGAATTCACCCCTCCACTTT
clone_size: -; j_call: TRBJ1-4; d_call: TRBD1; v_call: TRBV2; cdr3_aa: CASRVGTVFNEKLFF; cdr3_nt: TGTGCCAGCAGGGTTGGGACAGTCTTTAATGAAAAACTGTTTTTT
clone_size: -; j_call: TRBJ2-2; d_call: TRBD2; v_call: TRBV9; cdr3_aa: CASASGSITGELFF; cdr3_nt: TGTGCCAGCGCTAGCGGGAGTATAACCGGGGAGCTGTTTTTT
clone_size: few; j_call: TRBJ1-3; d_call: TRBD1; v_call: TRBV11-2; cdr3_aa: CASSLGDRVRGNTIYF; cdr3_nt: TGTGCCAGCAGCTTAGGTGACAGGGTCCGGGGAAACACCATATATTTT
clone_size: few; j_call: TRBJ1-1; d_call: TRBD1; v_call: TRBV29-1; cdr3_aa: CSVKSRGSMNTEAFF; cdr3_nt: TGCAGCGTCAAATCCAGGGGGAGCATGAACACTGAAGCTTTCTTT
clone_size: -; j_call: TRBJ2-7; d_call: -; v_call: TRBV28; cdr3_aa: CASSFPGQGYEQYF; cdr3_nt: TGTGCCAGCAGTTTCCCCGGGCAGGGATACGAGCAGTACTTC
clone_size: -; j_call: TRBJ1-6; d_call: TRBD1; v_call: TRBV3-1/TRBV3-2; cdr3_aa: CASSQGQHSYNSPLHF; cdr3_nt: TGTGCCAGCAGCCAGGGACAGCACTCCTATAATTCACCCCTCCACTTT
clone_size: -; j_call: TRBJ2-1; d_call: TRBD2; v_call: TRBV2; cdr3_aa: CASSQTGGINNEQFF; cdr3_nt: TGTGCCAGCAGTCAGACGGGAGGCATTAACAATGAGCAGTTCTTC
clone_size: -; j_call: TRBJ1-5; d_call: -; v_call: TRBV29-1; cdr3_aa: CSVRDTNQPQHF; cdr3_nt: TGCAGCGTCAGGGATACCAATCAGCCCCAGCATTTT
clone_size: -; j_call: TRBJ1-1; d_call: -; v_call: TRBV5-6; cdr3_aa: CASSTLGDRYTEAFF; cdr3_nt: TGTGCCAGCAGCACACTGGGCGACAGGTACACTGAAGCTTTCTTT
clone_size: -; j_call: TRBJ2-7; d_call: -; v_call: TRBV14; cdr3_aa: CASSYLGGPGYEQYF; cdr3_nt: TGTGCCAGCAGCTATCTGGGGGGTCCGGGCTACGAGCAGTACTTC
clone_size: -; j_call: TRBJ2-1; d_call: -; v_call: TRBV7-3; cdr3_aa: CASSSLASSYNEQFF; cdr3_nt: TGTGCCAGCAGCTCCTTAGCGTCCTCCTACAATGAGCAGTTCTTC
clone_size: -; j_call: TRBJ1-5; d_call: -; v_call: TRBV6-6; cdr3_aa: CASSLRDMDSNQPQHF; cdr3_nt: TGTGCCAGCAGCCTCCGGGACATGGATAGCAATCAGCCCCAGCATTTT
clone_size: -; j_call: TRBJ1-5; d_call: TRBD1; v_call: TRBV28; cdr3_aa: CASSQYRGSGNQPQHF; cdr3_nt: TGTGCCAGCAGTCAATACAGGGGGAGCGGCAATCAGCCCCAGCATTTT
clone_size: once; j_call: TRBJ1-1; d_call: TRBD1; v_call: TRBV5-5; cdr3_aa: CASSEPRTGVPNTEAFF; cdr3_nt: TGTGCCAGCAGCGAGCCAAGGACAGGGGTTCCGAACACTGAAGCTTTCTTT
clone_size: -; j_call: TRBJ2-3; d_call: TRBD2; v_call: TRBV3-1/TRBV3-2; cdr3_aa: CASLGTTGTDTQYF; cdr3_nt: TGTGCCAGCCTCGGGACTACGGGCACAGATACGCAGTATTTT
clone_size: -; j_call: TRBJ1-2; d_call: TRBD1; v_call: TRBV28; cdr3_aa: CASSRSPHQGTGGYTF; cdr3_nt: TGTGCCAGCAGCCGAAGCCCCCACCAGGGGACAGGTGGCTACACCTTC
clone_size: few; j_call: TRBJ2-3; d_call: TRBD1; v_call: TRBV5-1; cdr3_aa: CASSLEGGRGDTQYF; cdr3_nt: TGCGCCAGCAGCTTGGAAGGGGGCCGGGGTGATACGCAGTATTTT
clone_size: -; j_call: TRBJ2-5; d_call: -; v_call: TRBV9; cdr3_aa: CASSLSPQETQYF; cdr3_nt: TGTGCCAGCAGCCTTAGCCCCCAAGAGACCCAGTACTTC
clone_size: -; j_call: TRBJ2-5; d_call: TRBD2; v_call: TRBV25-1; cdr3_aa: CASSESGRQTQYF; cdr3_nt: TGTGCCAGCAGTGAAAGCGGGAGGCAGACCCAGTACTTC
clone_size: -; j_call: TRBJ1-1; d_call: -; v_call: TRBV15; cdr3_aa: CATSRGGTSNTEAFF; cdr3_nt: TGTGCCACCAGCAGAGGGGGGACATCGAACACTGAAGCTTTCTTT
clone_size: -; j_call: TRBJ1-5; d_call: -; v_call: TRBV3-1/TRBV3-2; cdr3_aa: CASSQGSNQPQHF; cdr3_nt: TGTGCCAGCAGCCAAGGGAGTAATCAGCCCCAGCATTTT
clone_size: few; j_call: TRBJ1-2; d_call: -; v_call: TRBV7-2; cdr3_aa: CASSPGTTTNYGYTF; cdr3_nt: TGTGCCAGCAGTCCCGGGACAACGACTAACTATGGCTACACCTTC